The clone carrying this TCR beta chain was picked up a small number of times. What it binds is not known. The data originate from a study of blood T cells in healthy people across ages. Study outcomes and limitations: Roughly linear age-related decline in beta diversity appeared, significant by age around 42. With naive T cell percentage, TCR beta diversity showed a strong correlation.

For the second PCR, which ran for roughly 7 to 11 cycles, a sample-barcoded 5' primer and a J-beta primer mix were used. In TCRdb, the 5' RACE reads were re-called with MiXCR into one record per CDR3 protein. The data show about 1.8 million distinct CDR3 sequences, about 49% seen once. Extractions gave at least 5.5 micrograms of total RNA per sample. Sequencing was performed on blood. This clonotype was sampled from a woman aged 35 to 49 in good health.

The CDR3: CASSLRYSGTENTEAFF. The CDR3, as DNA: TGTGCCAGCAGCCTCAGATACTCCGGGACGGAGAACACTGAAGCTTTCTTT. V and J are TRBV3-1 and TRBJ1-1; a weak D match, TRBD1 (5 bases). Germline V CDR1 and CDR2: LGHDT, YNNKEL (reference sequence). CDR3 length: 17 residues. Trimming removed 4 bases from V and 1 base from J, with 19 bases in between.